This is a list of T cell receptor beta chains from one sample in a study of T cell repertoires in cytomegalovirus infection. One entry per CDR3 protein results from TCRdb running MiXCR on the reads. The table records just over 300,000 distinct CDR3 sequences, 17% of them present only once. Sequencing was done on a sample of PBMCs. The receptors shown here come from a human donor in good health (CMV status not recorded). Some clones in this sample may be carry-over from other donors' samples. CDR3s include the opening cysteine and the closing phenylalanine or tryptophan. D genes are given only for firm matches. Size is stated for part of the rows, as once, few or many counts, or as a class when the clone is expanded.

j_gene	v_gene	d_gene	abundance	CDR3aa	CDR3nt
TRBJ1-4	TRBV5-1	.	.	CASSLDGFNEKLFF	TGCGCCAGCAGCTTGGACGGCTTTAATGAAAAACTGTTTTTT
TRBJ2-7	TRBV10-2	TRBD1	few	CASSTGQGIDEQYF	TGCGCCAGCTCTACGGGACAGGGGATCGACGAGCAGTACTTC
TRBJ2-2	TRBV6-6	.	many	CASSYSFGGRGTGELFF	TGTGCCAGCAGTTACTCGTTCGGGGGGCGAGGCACCGGGGAGCTGTTTTTT
TRBJ2-1	TRBV7-2	TRBD2	many	CASSLVLAGEQFF	TGTGCCAGCAGCTTAGTCCTAGCGGGGGAGCAGTTCTTC
TRBJ1-1	TRBV7-9	.	few	CASSLVGGGRTEAFF	TGTGCCAGCAGCTTAGTCGGAGGAGGGAGAACTGAAGCTTTCTTT
TRBJ2-1	TRBV24-1	TRBD1	.	CATSDAGTVYEQFF	TGTGCCACCAGTGATGCTGGGACAGTTTATGAGCAGTTCTTC
TRBJ1-5	TRBV5-6	.	few	CASSRGAGWDQPQHF	TGTGCCAGCAGCCGGGGGGCCGGGTGGGATCAGCCCCAGCATTTT
TRBJ2-1	TRBV6-2/TRBV6-3	.	.	CASSQLGYEQFF	TGTGCCAGCAGTCAACTGGGATATGAGCAGTTCTTC
TRBJ1-5	TRBV19	TRBD1	.	CASSGGGTGLQPQHF	TGTGCCAGTAGTGGGGGGGGGACAGGGTTACAGCCCCAGCATTTT
TRBJ2-1	TRBV6-2/TRBV6-3	TRBD1	few	CASSYVLSAGTGLGNEQFF	TGTGCCAGCAGTTACGTACTCTCTGCCGGGACAGGGTTGGGCAATGAGCAGTTCTTC
TRBJ1-4	TRBV18	.	few	CASSPGLLTNEKLFF	TGTGCCAGCTCACCGGGACTTTTAACTAATGAAAAACTGTTTTTT
TRBJ2-5	TRBV5-1	.	.	CASSLNGNEETQYF	TGCGCCAGCAGCTTGAACGGGAATGAAGAGACCCAGTACTTC
TRBJ1-5	TRBV12-3/TRBV12-4	TRBD1	.	CASSLGGQLANQPQHF	TGTGCCAGCAGTTTAGGGGGACAGCTAGCGAATCAGCCCCAGCATTTT
TRBJ1-1	TRBV6-2/TRBV6-3	.	few	CASSYSISGNTEAFF	TGTGCCAGCAGTTACTCGATCTCAGGGAACACTGAAGCTTTCTTT
TRBJ2-5	TRBV28	TRBD1	many	CASNPGGQETQYF	TGTGCCAGCAACCCAGGGGGACAAGAGACCCAGTACTTC
TRBJ2-5	TRBV5-1	.	few	CASSFQDTSVPWTQYF	TGCGCCAGCAGCTTTCAAGACACCTCGGTTCCTTGGACCCAGTACTTC
TRBJ2-4	TRBV12-3/TRBV12-4	TRBD2	many	CASSLGLVNIQYF	TGTGCCAGCAGCCTTGGACTAGTGAACATTCAGTACTTC
TRBJ2-2	TRBV7-2	.	.	CASSKGPSRDTGELFF	TGTGCCAGCAGCAAAGGGCCCTCCAGGGACACCGGGGAGCTGTTTTTT
TRBJ1-1	TRBV10-3	TRBD1	.	CAIKGTGRSTEAFF	TGTGCCATCAAGGGGACAGGGAGGAGCACTGAAGCTTTCTTT
TRBJ1-2	TRBV9	TRBD1	few	CASSVVAGGGYTF	TGTGCCAGCAGCGTAGTGGCAGGGGGCGGCTACACCTTC
TRBJ2-7	TRBV20-1	TRBD2	.	CSAPGLRAEQYF	TGCAGTGCCCCGGGACTACGCGCCGAGCAGTACTTC
TRBJ1-5	TRBV7-2	.	many	CASSLDRSAQHF	TGTGCCAGCAGCTTAGATCGGAGTGCCCAGCATTTT
TRBJ2-6	TRBV10-3	TRBD1	many	CAIRTGQGADSGANVLTF	TGTGCCATCAGGACGGGACAGGGGGCTGACTCTGGGGCCAACGTCCTGACTTTC
TRBJ2-2	TRBV20-1	.	.	CSATPFRANTGELFF	TGCAGTGCTACCCCTTTTCGCGCGAACACCGGGGAGCTGTTTTTT
TRBJ2-7	TRBV7-6	.	many	CASSSPRAGSYEQYF	TGTGCCAGCAGCTCCCCCCGGGCCGGCTCCTACGAGCAGTACTTC
TRBJ1-5	TRBV12-3/TRBV12-4	.	few	CASSKDMSGQPQHF	TGTGCCAGCAGCAAAGACATGAGTGGTCAGCCCCAGCATTTT
TRBJ1-1	TRBV29-1	TRBD1	.	CSVPGQGLTGNIEAFF	TGCAGCGTCCCTGGACAGGGCCTCACTGGTAACATTGAAGCTTTCTTT
TRBJ2-2	TRBV7-2	TRBD1	many	CASSQGAGRNTGELFF	TGTGCCAGCAGCCAGGGGGCAGGGAGGAACACCGGGGAGCTGTTTTTT
TRBJ2-2	TRBV3-1	.	.	CASRGTTDTGELFF	TGTGCCAGCAGGGGGACAACCGACACCGGGGAGCTGTTTTTT
TRBJ1-1	TRBV6-1	.	few	CASSERGFGAFF	TGTGCCAGCAGTGAGCGGGGATTCGGAGCTTTCTTT
TRBJ1-2	TRBV6-5	.	.	CASSYGGYTF	TGTGCCAGCAGTTACGGGGGCTACACCTTC
TRBJ1-1	TRBV12-3/TRBV12-4	.	few	CASSRWGDHTEAFF	TGTGCCAGCAGCCGGTGGGGCGACCACACTGAAGCTTTCTTT
TRBJ1-6	TRBV12-3/TRBV12-4	.	many	CASSQGLLGSPLHF	TGTGCCAGCAGCCAAGGGCTATTGGGTTCACCCCTCCACTTT
TRBJ2-1	TRBV15	TRBD1	.	CATSGMQGQGRTLEQFF	TGTGCCACCAGCGGGATGCAAGGACAGGGGAGGACCCTTGAGCAGTTCTTC
TRBJ1-2	TRBV27	.	.	CASSLSQRGGYGYTF	TGTGCCAGCAGTTTATCTCAACGGGGGGGCTATGGCTACACCTTC
TRBJ1-2	TRBV28	TRBD1	.	CASSVGTDYGYTF	TGTGCCAGCAGTGTCGGGACAGACTATGGCTACACCTTC